The 32 T cell receptor beta chains below were found in one sample sequenced in a study of T cell clonality in common variable immunodeficiency. Here immunoSEQ multiplex PCR was the method, and the copy in TCRdb shows in-frame clones only, minus some. The sample holds 35,000 to 45,000 clones, and no clone turns up only once. The specimen sequenced was peripheral blood mononuclear cells. Receptor source: a person aged 18 to 75 in good health.

At least ten counts were recorded for this clone. The CDR3 spells CSARSDRNSYEQYF. CDR3 DNA, as far as it was read: TGCAGTGCTAGGTCCGACAGAAACTCCTACGAG. The chain combines TRBV20-1 with TRBJ2-7, with D perhaps TRBD1 (5 bases). The observed sequence ends 3 residues before the CDR3 terminus, with the missing tail filled in from the germline J gene. CDR3 length equals 14 residues. Trimming left V 3 bases short and J 0 bases short, with 12 bases between. Per the germline V gene, CDR1 is DFQATT and CDR2 is SNEGSKA (reference sequence).

There are a few counts of this clone. The CDR3 end lies 3 residues beyond the end of the read and is filled in from the germline J gene. This rearrangement joins TRBV5-1 to TRBJ2-1; 7 bases are shared with TRBD2. The V and J ends lost 4 bases and 1 base, in that order; junction bases with no gene match: 8. CDR1 and CDR2 from the germline V gene are SGHRS and YFSETQ. This CDR3 comprises 16 residues. The CDR3 here is CASSLTRGWSYNEQFF. CDR3 DNA, as far as it was read: TGCGCCAGCAGCCTCACGCGGGGGTGGTCCTACAATGAG.

This clone was detected many times. With the read ending 3 residues before the CDR3 end, the germline J gene is used to fill in that end. The chain uses TRBV6-1 and TRBJ2-1; tentatively, D is TRBD1 (6 bases). V lost 7 bases and J 4 bases, leaving 17 bases between the germline ends. The germline V gene has CDR1 MNHNS and CDR2 SASEGT. This CDR3 has 15 amino acids. This chain's CDR3 is CASTQADRNYNEQFF. The CDR3 bases that were read are TGTGCCAGCACTCAAGCCGACAGGAATTACAATGAG.

This clone was detected many times. The CDR3 end is not reached by the read, which stops 3 residues before it; the germline J gene fills it in. The chain links TRBV15 to TRBJ2-6; a weak D match, TRBD1 (5 bases). The V and J ends lost 9 bases and 2 bases respectively, with 11 bases between them. The CDR3 is made up of 14 amino acids. CDR1 and CDR2 from the germline V gene are LNHNV and YYDKDF (reference sequence). CDR3 DNA (partial): TGTGCCACTTCCCCCAGGGCTGGGGCCAACGTC. It encodes CATSPRAGANV. The entire CDR3 sequence reads CATSPRAGANVLTF.

Points on this clone: The read comes to an end 3 residues before the CDR3 does, leaving the germline J gene to fill in the end. The chain is built from TRBV11-2 and TRBJ1-1; D is uncertain. This CDR3 is 12 amino acids long. V shed 3 bases and J shed 5 bases, with 7 bases lying between them. Germline CDR1 reads SGHAT; CDR2 reads FQNNGV. Here the CDR3 reads CASSFGVTEAFF. The sequenced CDR3 bases are TGTGCCAGCAGCTTCGGGGTGACTGAA.

This clone was picked up many times. The CDR3 goes on 3 residues after the read ends, and that part is filled in from the germline J gene. The rearrangement links TRBV20-1 to TRBJ2-5, with 7 bases matching TRBD1. CDR1 and CDR2 from the germline V gene are DFQATT and SNEGSKA (reference sequence). The junction had 27 bases not matched to a gene; V was cut back by 1 base and J by 4 bases. This CDR3 comprises 21 residues. The DNA read from the CDR3 is TGCAGTGCTAGAGTACCTCGAGAACAGGGGATACTACAGGGTCCTAGAGAGACC. Its translation: CSARVPREQGILQGPRET. The entire CDR3 is CSARVPREQGILQGPRETQYF.

This clone was seen at least ten times. Here the CDR3 reads CASSRQGPNTEAFF. The part of the CDR3 DNA that was read is TGTGCCAGTAGTCGACAGGGGCCGAACACTGAA. The chain couples TRBV19 to TRBJ1-1, with 8 bases aligning to TRBD1. The read finishes 3 residues shy of the CDR3 end, and the germline J gene is used to complete it. Germline-derived CDR1 and CDR2 are LNHDA and SQIVND (reference sequence). V shed 5 bases and J 1 base; nucleotides not matched to a gene: 3. This CDR3 comprises 14 residues.

Ten or more counts support this clone. Coverage ceases 3 residues before the CDR3 finishes, and the germline J gene fills in the end. The rearrangement links TRBV19 to TRBJ2-3; 9 nucleotides agree with TRBD2. Losses at the gene ends were 7 bases for V and 6 bases for J; bases not matched to a gene: 14. CDR3 length: 16 amino acids. The germline V gene encodes CDR1 LNHDA and CDR2 SQIVND (reference sequence). The CDR3 loop is CASTGVKTSGTDTQYF. The CDR3 bases that were read are TGTGCCAGTACGGGGGTAAAGACTAGCGGAACTGATACG.

This clone has ten or more counts. The CDR3 goes on 3 residues after the read ends, and that part is filled in from the germline J gene. V gene TRBV19 combines with J gene TRBJ2-2, with TRBD2 matching 9 bases. This CDR3 has 13 residues. Germline CDR1 is LNHDA and CDR2 is SQIVND (reference sequence). The CDR3 here is CASSPRLGLALFF. Partial CDR3 DNA: TGTGCCAGTAGCCCCCGACTGGGACTAGCG.

The table lists this clone with many counts. The read terminates 3 residues before the CDR3 end, so the remaining end is supplied by the germline J gene. The V gene is TRBV20-1, the J gene TRBJ2-1; 10 bases map to TRBD2. The CDR3 is 14 amino acids. With 5 bases clipped from V and 7 bases from J, the junction kept 8 bases outside the gene matches. The V gene's germline CDR1 is DFQATT and CDR2 SNEGSKA (reference sequence). CDR3 loop: CSADPGLARNEQFF. The CDR3 DNA, read in part, is TGCAGTGCTGACCCGGGACTAGCGCGGAATGAG.

Ten or more counts support this clone. The DNA ends 3 residues before the CDR3 does, and the rest of the CDR3 is filled in from the germline J gene. This chain joins TRBV19 and TRBJ2-7; 14 nucleotides match TRBD2. Per the germline V gene, CDR1 is LNHDA and CDR2 is SQIVND (reference sequence). V lost 3 bases to trimming and J lost 4 bases; unmatched junction nucleotides: 2. The CDR3 spans 15 residues. The CDR3 DNA, read in part, is TGTGCCAGTAGTATGGGACTAGCGGGGGCGTACGAG. Translated, it gives CASSMGLAGAYE. The whole CDR3 protein reads CASSMGLAGAYEQYF.

The table lists this clone with many counts. The read ends 3 residues shy of where the CDR3 ends; the end is completed using the germline J gene. The V and J genes are TRBV2 and TRBJ1-5, with a possible D match to TRBD1 (5 bases). V was shortened by 3 bases and J by 2 bases, with 14 bases between the two germline ends. Germline CDR1 is SNHLY and CDR2 is FYNNEI. CDR3 size: 16 residues. The CDR3 here is CASSDEAGRGNQPQHF. The sequenced part of the CDR3 DNA is TGTGCCAGCAGTGACGAGGCAGGGAGGGGCAATCAGCCC.

About this clone: The read terminates 3 residues before the CDR3 end, so the remaining end is supplied by the germline J gene. J is TRBJ2-5 and V is TRBV20-1, with D possibly matching TRBD2 (6 bases). The CDR3 is made up of 14 amino acids. The germline gives CDR1 DFQATT, CDR2 SNEGSKA (reference sequence). Trimming stripped 0 bases from V and 6 bases from J, with 14 bases between. The sequenced CDR3 bases are TGCAGTGCTAGAGAGGGCGGGGCCCGACAGACC. Residues: CSAREGGARQT. The entire CDR3 sequence reads CSAREGGARQTQYF.

This clone was counted many times. Sequencing ends 3 residues short of the CDR3 end; the germline J gene provides the rest. This chain uses TRBV20-1 with TRBJ2-1, with TRBD1 as a possible D gene (5 bases). V was shortened by 7 bases and J by 3 bases, with 13 bases between the two germline ends. The CDR3 consists of 13 residues. Per the germline V gene, CDR1 is DFQATT and CDR2 is SNEGSKA (reference sequence). The CDR3 region is CSVTGRDYNEQFF. CDR3 bases read: TGCAGTGTTACGGGCAGGGACTACAATGAG.

This clone was recorded many times. CDR3 in amino acids: CASSSPSYEQYF. CDR3 bases read: TGTGCCAGCAGCTCTCCTTCCTACGAG. This rearrangement joins TRBV7-9 to TRBJ2-7; no firm D call. The read stops 3 residues short of the end of the CDR3; the missing end is completed from the germline J gene. V lost 4 bases, J lost 1 base, and 5 bases lay in between. This CDR3 spans 12 amino acids. Per the germline V gene, CDR1 is SEHNR and CDR2 is FQNEAQ (reference sequence).

At least ten counts were recorded for this clone. The read ends 3 residues shy of where the CDR3 ends; the end is completed using the germline J gene. The J gene is TRBJ2-5, the V gene TRBV7-8; 7 nucleotides line up with TRBD2. Germline V gene sequence: CDR1 SGHVS, CDR2 FQNEAQ. The V segment lost 5 bases and the J segment 4 bases; nucleotides outside the gene matches: 4. The CDR3 contains 13 residues. The DNA read from the CDR3 is TGTGCCAGCAGCCCCTGGGGGGGAGAGACC. It codes for CASSPWGGET. The complete CDR3 sequence is CASSPWGGETQYF. Drawing the rest from reference TRBV7-8 and TRBJ2-5, the complete variable domain is GAGVSQSPRYKVAKRGQDVALRCDPISGHVSLFWYQQALGQGPEFLTYFQNEAQLDKSGLPSDRFFAERPEGSVSTLKIQRTQQEDSAVYLCASSPWGGETQYFGPGTRLLVL.

On this clone: Read data end 3 residues before the CDR3 end; the end is taken from the germline J gene. V and J are TRBV5-1 and TRBJ1-4; a weak D match, TRBD1 (5 bases). CDR1 is SGHRS, CDR2 YFSETQ, per germline. The CDR3 sequence is 15 residues long. CDR3 amino acids: CASSLEGAGNSPLFF. CDR3 bases read: TGCGCCAGCAGCTTGGAAGGGGCTGGTAATTCACCA. The full variable domain, completed using reference TRBV5-1 and TRBJ1-4, is KAGVTQTPRYLIKTRGQQVTLSCSPISGHRSVSWYQQTPGQGLQFLFEYFSETQRNKGNFPGRFSGRQFSNSRSEMNVSTLELGDSALYLCASSLEGAGNSPLFFGSGTQLSVL.

This clone showed up just a few times. Read coverage stops 3 residues before the CDR3 terminus; the germline J gene supplies the remainder. This chain joins TRBV5-1 and TRBJ1-4; 8 bases are shared with TRBD1. The V gene's germline CDR1 is SGHRS and CDR2 YFSETQ. The V gene end was trimmed by 2 bases and the J gene end by 3 bases; junction bases not matched to a gene: 9. This CDR3 has 17 residues. The CDR3 DNA, read in part, is TGCGCCAGCAGCTTAACAGGGGGTGTATCTTCTAATGAAAAA. This sequence encodes CASSLTGGVSSNEK. The CDR3, in full, reads CASSLTGGVSSNEKLFF.

This clone was counted at least ten times. The read gets to within 3 residues of the CDR3 end, and the germline J gene fills in the rest. This sequence joins TRBV19 and TRBJ2-7; 9 bases match TRBD2. The V gene end was trimmed by 1 base and the J gene end by 1 base; junction bases not matched to a gene: 2. The CDR3 length is 15 residues. Germline loops: CDR1 LNHDA, CDR2 SQIVND (reference sequence). The CDR3 is CASSIGLADSYEQYF. Incomplete CDR3 DNA: TGTGCCAGTAGTATAGGACTAGCGGATTCCTACGAG. Filled out from reference TRBV19 and TRBJ2-7, the complete variable domain reads DGGITQSPKYLFRKEGQNVTLSCEQNLNHDAMYWYRQDPGQGLRLIYYSQIVNDFQKGDIAEGYSVSREKKESFPLTVTSAQKNPTAFYLCASSIGLADSYEQYFGPGTRLTVT.

In its sample, this clone was seen many times. The read ends 3 residues early relative to the CDR3; the germline J gene fills the gap. The chain carries TRBV5-1 and TRBJ1-1, with D maybe TRBD1 (6 bases). Trimming removed 2 bases at V and 0 bases at J, with 17 bases between. The CDR3 is 17 amino acids. The V gene's germline CDR1 is SGHRS and CDR2 YFSETQ. The sequenced CDR3 bases are TGCGCCAGCAGCTTTAGGGGGGGACCGGGTTTGAACACTGAA. Its protein product is CASSFRGGPGLNTE. The whole CDR3 is CASSFRGGPGLNTEAFF.

In this sample, this clone turned up many times. Read data end 3 residues before the CDR3 end; the end is taken from the germline J gene. Other DNA sequences in the sample encode the same CDR3. The chain employs TRBV5-4 and TRBJ2-3; the D is unclear. V shed 5 bases and J shed 2 bases, with 9 bases lying between them. The CDR3 is 13 amino acids. Per the germline V gene, CDR1 is SGHNT and CDR2 is YYREEE (reference sequence). The CDR3 spells CASSLPITDTQYF. Partial CDR3 DNA: TGTGCCAGCAGTCTCCCTATCACAGATACG.

At least ten counts were recorded for this clone. The CDR3 is cut off 3 residues early in the read; its end comes from the germline J gene. The rearrangement links TRBV29-1 to TRBJ1-5, with 9 bases matching TRBD1. The CDR3 is 13 amino acids. V lost 7 bases to trimming and J lost 1 base; unmatched junction nucleotides: 2. Germline lookup yields CDR1 SQVTM and CDR2 ANQGSEA. CDR3 DNA, as far as it was read: TGCAGCGCACAGGGGGCAAGCAATCAGCCC. The encoded protein is CSAQGASNQP. The entire CDR3 protein reads CSAQGASNQPQHF.

Many counts were recorded for this clone. Sequencing ends 3 residues short of the CDR3 end; the germline J gene provides the rest. The chain is built from TRBV19 and TRBJ1-4; D is perhaps TRBD1 (6 bases). Germline V gene sequence: CDR1 LNHDA, CDR2 SQIVND (reference sequence). V dropped 5 bases and J dropped 3 bases, with 16 bases sitting between them. The CDR3 runs to 16 residues. The CDR3 here is CASSPRGVGANEKLFF. The sequenced part of the CDR3 DNA is TGTGCCAGTAGTCCCAGGGGCGTCGGAGCTAATGAAAAA.

This clone was seen at least ten times. The read gets to within 3 residues of the CDR3 end, and the germline J gene fills in the rest. This sequence joins TRBV2 and TRBJ1-6, with D possibly matching TRBD1 (6 bases). V was pared by 5 bases and J by 9 bases, with 11 bases between. This CDR3 has 13 residues. Germline lookup yields CDR1 SNHLY and CDR2 FYNNEI. CDR3 in amino acids: CASSRQDLSPLHF. Partial CDR3 DNA: TGTGCCAGCAGTCGACAGGACCTTTCACCC.

The sample holds many counts of this clone. The read falls 3 residues short of the CDR3 end, and the missing part is taken from the germline J gene. V gene TRBV20-1 combines with J gene TRBJ2-5; 9 bases are shared with TRBD1. V shed 6 bases and J 5 bases; nucleotides not matched to a gene: 7. Per germline, CDR1 DFQATT and CDR2 SNEGSKA (reference sequence). The CDR3 length is 13 residues. CDR3 DNA (partial): TGCAGTGCCACCCGAACAGGGGGCGAGACC. It yields the protein CSATRTGGET. The CDR3 as a whole reads CSATRTGGETQYF.

This clone was found many times. The read comes to an end 3 residues before the CDR3 does, leaving the germline J gene to fill in the end. The rearrangement links TRBV5-4 to TRBJ2-7, with 7 bases fitting TRBD2. CDR1 and CDR2 from the germline V gene are SGHNT and YYREEE (reference sequence). The V and J ends lost 2 bases and 2 bases, in that order; junction bases with no gene match: 1. The CDR3 totals 13 residues. The CDR3 sequence: CASSLAGTYEQYF. Incomplete CDR3 DNA: TGTGCCAGCAGCTTAGCGGGAACCTACGAG.

The table lists this clone with many counts. The read is 3 residues too short to cover the CDR3 end, so that end is filled in from the germline J gene. The V gene is TRBV7-2, the J gene TRBJ2-5, with 7 bases fitting TRBD1. Germline V gene sequence: CDR1 SGHTA, CDR2 FQGNSA. This CDR3 contains 13 residues. V shed 6 bases, J shed 5 bases, and the junction held 6 bases outside the gene matches. CDR3 DNA (partial): TGTGCCAGCAGAGGGGGCTCGGGGGAGACC. Protein product: CASRGGSGET. The whole CDR3 protein is CASRGGSGETQYF.

This clone was detected ten times or more. The CDR3 end is not reached by the read, which stops 3 residues before it; the germline J gene fills it in. The chain combines TRBV20-1 with TRBJ2-1; TRBD1 or TRBD2 may be the D gene (5 bases each). The germline gives CDR1 DFQATT, CDR2 SNEGSKA (reference sequence). This CDR3 has 13 amino acids. V lost 3 bases, J lost 0 bases, and 6 bases lay in between. Partial CDR3 DNA: TGCAGTGCTAGGAGGGGCTCCTACAATGAG. Translated: CSARRGSYNE. The entire CDR3 sequence reads CSARRGSYNEQFF.

This clone was detected many times. Read coverage stops 3 residues before the CDR3 terminus; the germline J gene supplies the remainder. This rearrangement joins TRBV7-6 to TRBJ2-5; 9 bases fit TRBD1. Germline values: CDR1 SGHVS, CDR2 FNYEAQ. The J segment lost 4 bases and the V segment lost 5 bases, leaving 8 bases of the junction unmatched. This CDR3 has 15 residues. CDR3 residues: CASSDYGTGRETQYF. The covered CDR3 bases are TGTGCCAGCAGCGATTATGGGACAGGGAGAGAGACC.

This clone was seen ten or more times. The missing CDR3 end, 3 residues past where the read stops, is filled in from the germline J gene. The chain carries TRBV11-2 and TRBJ2-3, with a weak D call TRBD2 (5 bases). CDR3 length: 14 residues. Looked up from germline, CDR1 is SGHAT and CDR2 is FQNNGV. Trimming left V 1 base short and J 4 bases short, with 9 bases between. The part of the CDR3 DNA that was read is TGTGCCAGCAGCTTAGTACTAGGCCCAGATACG. Amino acid sequence: CASSLVLGPDT. The CDR3 in full is CASSLVLGPDTQYF.

Points on this clone: The read terminates 3 residues ahead of where the CDR3 ends, so the germline J gene completes it. The rearrangement joins TRBV5-1 to TRBJ2-3; 8 bases align to TRBD1. Trimming at V came to 2 bases and at J to 2 bases, leaving 4 bases not matched to a gene. The length of the CDR3 is 15 residues. CDR1 is SGHRS and CDR2 is YFSETQ in the germline V gene. The covered CDR3 bases are TGCGCCAGCAGCTTCGGACAGGGCCTCACAGATACG. Translated: CASSFGQGLTDT. The CDR3, in full, reads CASSFGQGLTDTQYF.

This clone showed up many times. Sequencing ends 3 residues short of the CDR3 end; the germline J gene provides the rest. The chain links TRBV7-8 to TRBJ1-2; tentatively, D is TRBD1 (6 bases). Per germline, CDR1 SGHVS and CDR2 FQNEAQ. This CDR3 has 13 amino acids. Between the trimmed V and J ends, which lost 2 bases and 4 bases, there was a span of 8 bases. The CDR3 reads CASSLRTAYGYTF. The covered CDR3 bases are TGTGCCAGCAGCTTAAGGACAGCCTATGGC.